The entry below gives a single T cell receptor (beta chain) sequence along with its context. What it recognizes is unknown. The entry originates in a study of cytomegalovirus exposure and HLA in healthy donors. V was trimmed by 10 bases and J by 8 bases, leaving 13 bases between them. Germline CDR1 SGHTA, CDR2 FQGNSA. This CDR3 contains 11 residues. Primers for the PCR totalled 60 Vbeta and 13 Jbeta. Measured with immunoSEQ multiplex PCR; TCRdb has only the in-frame clones, and not every one. The sample has 80,000 to 100,000 clones; 65% to 80% are singletons. Overall study findings and caveats: Relative to equally common others, HLA-associated TCR beta chains showed greater clonal expansion in a later analysis.

What was sequenced was PBMCs. The chain uses TRBV7-2 and TRBJ2-3, with D possibly matching TRBD2 (5 bases). This TCR came from a woman between 18 and 30 years old in good health and CMV-seropositive. The CDR3 nucleotides are TGTGCCATCGGAGGTAGCGCTACGCAGTATTTT. The encoded protein is CAIGGSATQYF.